This T cell receptor beta chain was sequenced during a study of response to subunit inactivated influenza vaccine. TCRdb recomputed calls from the RT-PCR reads with MiXCR, one row per CDR3 protein. Counted here are about 780,000 distinct CDR3 sequences, approximately 17% occurring once; the ten biggest clones make up about a tenth. To note about this clonotype: The antigen is unknown.

The CDR3 has 14 amino acids. V was cut by 10 bases and J by 6 bases, with 18 bases left in between. Findings of the study overall: Researchers suggested that each seasonal influenza vaccination recruits few new T cells.

The V call is TRBV12-3 or TRBV12-4, the J call TRBJ2-2; D might be TRBD2 (5 bases). Sample: PBMCs from blood, taken 5 to 6 days after vaccination. The TCR was taken from a man aged 45 to 65 who received an inactivated influenza vaccine. As DNA, the CDR3 is TGTGCCACCCTACGGGGTACATCTTCCGGGGAGCTGTTTTTT. Its protein is CATLRGTSSGELFF.